One T cell receptor (beta chain) is described in this entry. From germline, CDR1 is MDHEN and CDR2 SYDVKM. Trimming stripped 7 bases from V and 0 bases from J, with 22 bases between. The CDR3 is 17 residues long. This record belongs to a study of blood T cell repertoires in COVID-19. Study in general: Material from acute and convalescent COVID-19 was sourced from the United States, Italy and Spain. PBMCs, B-cell-depleted T cells, or T cells provided the cDNA or gDNA that made up the material.

Profiled with immunoSEQ multiplex PCR; TCRdb holds only in-frame clones, not every one. The repertoire consists of approximately 250,000 clones, with about 91% occurring once and the leading ten covering roughly 2.9%. Assignments of participants to cohorts depended upon their own reported clinical history. The chain recombines TRBV28 with TRBJ2-7, with no clear D. This clonotype originated in a man aged 40-55 years who had been exposed to COVID-19. The sequenced sample consisted of PBMCs or T cells enriched from blood (not recorded which). The CDR3 DNA reads TGTGCCAGCAACCCAGACCGGCTAGGTTATATCTCCTACGAGCAGTACTTC. This translates into CASNPDRLGYISYEQYF.